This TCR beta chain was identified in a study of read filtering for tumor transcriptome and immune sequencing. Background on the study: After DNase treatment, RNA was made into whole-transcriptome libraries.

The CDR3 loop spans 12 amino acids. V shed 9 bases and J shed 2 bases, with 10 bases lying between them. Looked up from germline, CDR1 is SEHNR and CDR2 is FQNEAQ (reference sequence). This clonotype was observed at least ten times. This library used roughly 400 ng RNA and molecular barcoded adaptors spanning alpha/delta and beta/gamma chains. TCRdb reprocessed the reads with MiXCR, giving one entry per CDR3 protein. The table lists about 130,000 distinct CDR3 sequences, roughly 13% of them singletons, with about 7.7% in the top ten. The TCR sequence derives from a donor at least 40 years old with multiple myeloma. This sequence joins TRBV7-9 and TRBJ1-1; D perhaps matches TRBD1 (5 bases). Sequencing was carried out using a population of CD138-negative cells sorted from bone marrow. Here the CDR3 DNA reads TGTGCCAGTTCCAGGGAAAACACTGAAGCTTTCTTT. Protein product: CASSRENTEAFF.